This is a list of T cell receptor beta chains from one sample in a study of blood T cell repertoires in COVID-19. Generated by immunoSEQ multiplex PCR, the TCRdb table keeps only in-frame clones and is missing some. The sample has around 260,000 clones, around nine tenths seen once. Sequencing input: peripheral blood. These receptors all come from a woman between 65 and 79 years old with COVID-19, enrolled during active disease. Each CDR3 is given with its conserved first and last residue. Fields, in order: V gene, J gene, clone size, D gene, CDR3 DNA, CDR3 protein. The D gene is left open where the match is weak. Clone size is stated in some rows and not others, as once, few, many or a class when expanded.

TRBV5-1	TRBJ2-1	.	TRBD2	TGCGCCAGCGGCGAGGCAAGCGGGGGGCACAATGAGCAGTTCTTC	CASGEASGGHNEQFF
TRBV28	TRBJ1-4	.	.	TGTGCCAGCAGGCTTCAGGGAACTAATGAAAAACTGTTTTTT	CASRLQGTNEKLFF
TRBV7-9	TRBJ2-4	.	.	TGTGCCAGCAGCTCCTCGGGGGCCAAAAACATTCAGTACTTC	CASSSSGAKNIQYF
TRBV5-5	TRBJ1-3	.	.	TGTGCCAGCAGCTTGATCTTGGCAGGGTCTGGAAACACCATATATTTT	CASSLILAGSGNTIYF
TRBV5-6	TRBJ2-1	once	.	TGTGCCAGCAACCCCGGGACTTACAATGAGCAGTTCTTC	CASNPGTYNEQFF
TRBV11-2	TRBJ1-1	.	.	TGTGCCAGCAGCTTAGAGGGCCTCGCTGAAGCTTTCTTT	CASSLEGLAEAFF
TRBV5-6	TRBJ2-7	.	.	TGTGCCAGCAGGAAACAGGGGGGGTCCTACGAGCAGTACTTC	CASRKQGGSYEQYF
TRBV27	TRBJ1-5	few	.	TGTGCCAGCAGTGCCCGGGGAAGAGGCCAGCCCCAGCATTTT	CASSARGRGQPQHF
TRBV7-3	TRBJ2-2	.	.	TGTGCCAGCAGCTTAAACCCGTATGTCCAGGGAGGGGAGCTGTTTTTT	CASSLNPYVQGGELFF
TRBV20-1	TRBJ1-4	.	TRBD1	TGCAGTGCTAGTGCTTGGACAGGGGAAGAAAAACTGTTTTTT	CSASAWTGEEKLFF
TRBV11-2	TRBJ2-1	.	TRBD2	TGTGCCAGCAGCTTAGTGGCGGGAGGGGCATCAGGGCAGTTCTTC	CASSLVAGGASGQFF
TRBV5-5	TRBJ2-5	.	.	TGTGCCAGCAGCTTGGAACGGTATTTACAAGAGACCCAGTACTTC	CASSLERYLQETQYF
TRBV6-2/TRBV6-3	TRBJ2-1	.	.	TGTGCCAGCAGTGACTCCAGGGGTCGCTACAATGAGCAGTTCTTC	CASSDSRGRYNEQFF
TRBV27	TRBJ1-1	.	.	TGTGCCAGCGCTTACAGGGCCTTGAACACTGAAGCTTTCTTT	CASAYRALNTEAFF
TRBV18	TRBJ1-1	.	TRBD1	TGTGCCAGCTCACCCGGGACAGGCTTTGAAGCTTTCTTT	CASSPGTGFEAFF
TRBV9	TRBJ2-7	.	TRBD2	TGTGCCAGCAGCGTAGATGGGGACTACCAGCAGTACTTC	CASSVDGDYQQYF
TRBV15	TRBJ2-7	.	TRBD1	TGTGCCACCAGCAGAGGGCAGGGGGCCCCCTACGAGCAGTACTTC	CATSRGQGAPYEQYF
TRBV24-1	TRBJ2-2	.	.	TGTGCCACCAGTGATTTGCCGTCAAAATTCGGTTACGTTCGCACCGGGGAGCTGTTTTTT	CATSDLPSKFGYVRTGELFF
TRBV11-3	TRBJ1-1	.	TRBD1	TGTGCCAGCAGCACCAGGACAGGGTGGCCTGAAGCTTTCTTT	CASSTRTGWPEAFF
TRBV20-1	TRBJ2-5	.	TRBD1	TGCAGTGCTAGTAAGTCAACGCCTCATGGACAGGGCTACCAAGAGACCCAGTACTTC	CSASKSTPHGQGYQETQYF
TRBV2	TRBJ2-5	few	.	TGTGCCAGCACGGGGGATCAAGAGACCCAGTACTTC	CASTGDQETQYF
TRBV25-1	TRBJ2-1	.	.	TGTGCCAGCGGGGCCCCTCAGGGGATTGGTGAGCAGTTCTTC	CASGAPQGIGEQFF
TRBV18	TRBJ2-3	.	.	TGTGCCAGCTCACCAGCACCAGGCACAGATACGCAGTATTTT	CASSPAPGTDTQYF
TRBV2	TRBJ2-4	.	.	TGTGCCAGCAGTGGGTTCGGGCGGAGGGCCAAAAACATTCAGTACTTC	CASSGFGRRAKNIQYF
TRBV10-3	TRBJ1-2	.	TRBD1	TGTGCCATCAGTGAGGGGACAGGGGGCCAGCCTCGGCCGGGCTATGGCTACACCTTC	CAISEGTGGQPRPGYGYTF
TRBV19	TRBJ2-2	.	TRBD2	TGTGCCAGTAGTACAACGGGACTAGCGGGAAGCACCGGGGAGCTGTTTTTT	CASSTTGLAGSTGELFF
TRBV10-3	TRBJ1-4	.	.	TGTGCCATCAGTGAGGCGGAACGGGCCTCGGGGCTGTTTTTT	CAISEAERASGLFF
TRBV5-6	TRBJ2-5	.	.	TGTGCCAGCAGCTTGTTAGGGGGACAACAAGAGACCCAGTACTTC	CASSLLGGQQETQYF
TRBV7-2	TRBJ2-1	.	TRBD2	TGTGCCAGCAACCTAGCGGGAGTAAGTTTCAATGAGCAGTTCTTC	CASNLAGVSFNEQFF
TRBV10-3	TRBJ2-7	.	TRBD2	TGTGCCATCAGTCGCAGGGCGTTTGGTCTAGCGGGAGATGATATATACGAGCAGTACTTC	CAISRRAFGLAGDDIYEQYF
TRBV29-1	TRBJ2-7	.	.	TGCAGCGTTGTGCGGGGCTACGAGCAGTACTTC	CSVVRGYEQYF
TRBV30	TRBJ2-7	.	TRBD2	TGTGCCTGGAGCCAACCCCCGGGAGGTGAGCAGTACTTC	CAWSQPPGGEQYF
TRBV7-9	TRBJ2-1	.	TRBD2	TGTGCCAGCAGCACTAGCGGAGGTAGCAATGAGCAGTTCTTC	CASSTSGGSNEQFF
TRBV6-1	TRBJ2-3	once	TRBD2	TGTGCCAGCATTACCGCGGGGGGCACAGATACGCAGTATTTT	CASITAGGTDTQYF
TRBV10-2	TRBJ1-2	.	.	TGCGCCAGCAGTGAGTCGTGGGGGGACTATGGCTACACCTTC	CASSESWGDYGYTF
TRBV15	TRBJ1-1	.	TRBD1	TGTGCCACCAGCAGAGTGACAGGGGGGCACACTGAAGCTTTCTTT	CATSRVTGGHTEAFF
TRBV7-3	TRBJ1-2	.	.	TGTGCCAGCAGCACGTCGGGGGTGACTGGCTACACCTTC	CASSTSGVTGYTF
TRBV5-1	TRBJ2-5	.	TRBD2	TGCGCCAGCAGCTTGGTGGTGGGAGGGGCCCAAGAGACCCAGTACTTC	CASSLVVGGAQETQYF
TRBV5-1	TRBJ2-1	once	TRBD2	TGCGCCAGCAGCCTTAGCGGGAGGGACTACAATGAGCAGTTCTTC	CASSLSGRDYNEQFF
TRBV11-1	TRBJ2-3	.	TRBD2	TGTGCCAGCAGCGGGGAGGCGGGAGGGACAGATACGCAGTATTTT	CASSGEAGGTDTQYF
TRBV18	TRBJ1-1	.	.	TGTGCCAGCTCACCCAGGGGAGGGACAACTGAAGCTTTCTTT	CASSPRGGTTEAFF
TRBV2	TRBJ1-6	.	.	TGTGCCAGCACCGGGGAGGGGAGCTCCTATAATTCACCCCTCCACTTT	CASTGEGSSYNSPLHF
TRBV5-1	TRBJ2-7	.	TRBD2	TGCGCCAGCAGCCCCGCTAGCGGGAACTCCTACGAGCAGTACTTC	CASSPASGNSYEQYF
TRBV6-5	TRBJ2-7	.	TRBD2	TGTGCCAGCAGGTCGGGGGGTAACTACGAGCAGTACTTC	CASRSGGNYEQYF
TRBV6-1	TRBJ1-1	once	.	TGTGCCAGCAGTGAAGCGCTAGATATCACTGAAGCTTTCTTT	CASSEALDITEAFF
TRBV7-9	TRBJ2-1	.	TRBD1	TGTGCCAGCAGCTTAGGACAGGGGGGGAATGAGCAGTTCTTC	CASSLGQGGNEQFF
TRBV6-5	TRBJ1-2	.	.	TGTGCCAGCAGTTACTCGACAGGCTATGGCTACACCTTC	CASSYSTGYGYTF
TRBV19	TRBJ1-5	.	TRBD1	TGTGCCAGTAGTGGGGACAGGGGCAATCAGCCCCAGCATTTT	CASSGDRGNQPQHF
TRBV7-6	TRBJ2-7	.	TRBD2	TGTGCCAGCAGCTTGTCCGGGACTAGCGGAGCCTACGAGCAGTACTTC	CASSLSGTSGAYEQYF
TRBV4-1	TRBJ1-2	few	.	TGCGCCAGCAGCCAAGGGGGGGGTAACTATGGCTACACCTTC	CASSQGGGNYGYTF
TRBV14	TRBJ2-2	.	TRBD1	TGTGCCAGCAGACGGGACAGGGGTGACACCGGGGAGCTGTTTTTT	CASRRDRGDTGELFF